Given below is one T cell receptor (beta chain) in context. The antigen remains undetermined. These data originate in a study of radiotherapy plus CTLA-4 blockade in lung cancer. In the study overall: Disease control was achieved by less than 40% of patients, and objective responses by 18%. Study results and caveats: Radiotherapy with ipilimumab was followed by blood expansion of tumor-derived clones. The best predictor of response was reported to be early blood T cell clone dynamics, with interferon-beta.

Produced via immunoSEQ multiplex PCR; TCRdb's table is partial and in-frame only. This sample yields just under 45,000 clones, of which roughly two thirds are seen a single time; about 23% belongs to the top ten. CDR1 is SGHRS and CDR2 is YFSETQ in the germline V gene. The V gene end was trimmed by 0 bases and the J gene end by 0 bases; junction bases not matched to a gene: 0. The CDR3 sequence is 14 residues long. Treatment of patients with chemo-refractory metastatic non-small-cell lung cancer consisted of focal radiation plus CTLA-4 blockade with ipilimumab. The chain carries TRBV5-1 and TRBJ2-7, with 7 nucleotides matching TRBD1. Here the sequenced sample was peripheral blood, taken from a patient treated with radiotherapy plus ipilimumab. This TCR came from a human donor with non-small cell lung cancer who had a partial response to radiotherapy plus ipilimumab. CDR3 region: CASSLGDSSYEQYF. For the CDR3, the DNA is TGCGCCAGCAGCTTGGGGGACAGCTCCTACGAGCAGTACTTC.